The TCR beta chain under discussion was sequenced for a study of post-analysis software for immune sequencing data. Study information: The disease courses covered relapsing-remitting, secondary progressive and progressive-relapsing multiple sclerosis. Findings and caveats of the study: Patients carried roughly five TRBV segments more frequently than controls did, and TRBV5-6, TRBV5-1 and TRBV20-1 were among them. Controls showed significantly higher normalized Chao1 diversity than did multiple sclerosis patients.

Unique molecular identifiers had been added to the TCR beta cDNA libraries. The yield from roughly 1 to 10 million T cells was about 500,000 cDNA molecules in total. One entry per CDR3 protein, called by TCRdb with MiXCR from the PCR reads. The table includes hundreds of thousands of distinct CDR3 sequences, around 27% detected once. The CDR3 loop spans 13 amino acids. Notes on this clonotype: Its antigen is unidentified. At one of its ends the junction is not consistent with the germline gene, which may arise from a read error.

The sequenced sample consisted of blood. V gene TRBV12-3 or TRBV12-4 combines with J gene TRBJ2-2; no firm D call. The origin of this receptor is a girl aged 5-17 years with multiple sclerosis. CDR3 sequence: CATSRVSTGELFF. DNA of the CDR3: TGTGCCACCAGTCGGGTGTCAACCGGGGAGCTGTTTTTT.